The present T cell receptor beta chain was sequenced within a study of blood T cell repertoires in COVID-19. About the study: From the United States, Italy and Spain came samples of acute and convalescent COVID-19. PBMCs, B-cell-depleted T cells, or T cells were the source of the cDNA or gDNA that made up the material.

The sample holds one count of this clone. V shed 2 bases and J shed 2 bases, with 10 bases lying between them. Germline assignment: CDR1 GTSNPN and CDR2 SVGIG (reference sequence). This CDR3 is built from 14 residues. Authors' data handling: Nucleated cell number was recorded as an estimate derived from reference gene primer amplification. The data were produced by immunoSEQ multiplex PCR, yet TCRdb's version contains in-frame clones alone and is incomplete. V and J calls and clone size come straight from that table; D and trimming were deduced from the DNA. The repertoire consists of over 100,000 clones, with roughly 89% occurring once and the leading ten covering over 15%.

The rearrangement links TRBV30 to TRBJ2-1, with D perhaps matching TRBD2 (6 bases). Sequencing was carried out using peripheral blood. The origin of this receptor is a human donor with acute or convalescent COVID-19. The donor label of this sample is uncertain. CDR3 nucleotide sequence: TGTGCCTGGAGTTTCGGGGGACCCTACAATGAGCAGTTCTTC. It encodes CAWSFGGPYNEQFF.